Included here is one T cell receptor beta chain sequence, with context. Its specificity is not known. This sample was included in a study of graft-versus-host responses after intestinal transplantation. In the study overall: Recipients across the board were started on anti-thymocyte globulin induction, then kept on tacrolimus and steroids for two to three years.

Some clones are missing from TCRdb's copy, which holds only in-frame ones; the method was immunoSEQ multiplex PCR. Among more than 70,000 clones listed, roughly 80% were seen once. In germline, CDR1 is MNHNS, CDR2 SASEGT. V lost 10 bases to trimming and J lost 3 bases; unmatched junction nucleotides: 7. The CDR3 totals 14 residues. The receptor comes from a human donor who received an intestinal transplant. The sequencing used unstimulated CD4+ T cells sorted from spleen or lymph node cells, collected before intestinal transplant. The rearrangement joins TRBV6-1 to TRBJ1-5, with 9 bases identical to TRBD1. The CDR3 loop is CATRDRAPNQPQHF. CDR3 DNA: TGTGCCACGAGGGACAGGGCCCCCAATCAGCCCCAGCATTTT.